The next 25 T cell receptor beta chains were all read from a single sample in a study of blood T cell repertoires in COVID-19. Profiled with immunoSEQ multiplex PCR; TCRdb holds only in-frame clones, not every one. The table records tens of thousands of clones, around nine tenths of them present only once. The sample taken for sequencing was peripheral blood. Receptors were obtained from a man older than 75 with acute or convalescent COVID-19.

The rearrangement uses TRBV27 and TRBJ1-5, with TRBD1 as a possible D gene (5 bases). Germline V gene data show CDR1 as MNHEY and CDR2 as SMNVEV (reference sequence). The CDR3 has 15 amino acids. Trimming pared 5 bases from V and 9 bases from J, leaving 20 bases between. The DNA for the CDR3 is TGTGCCAGCAGTAAGAGCCGCGACAGCTCTGGGCCCCAGCATTTT. This encodes CASSKSRDSSGPQHF.

The rearrangement links TRBV24-1 to TRBJ2-7; D may be TRBD2 (7 bases). V lost 5 bases to trimming and J lost 2 bases, with 12 bases between them. The germline CDR1 and CDR2 sequences are KGHDR and SFDVKD. This CDR3 is built from 14 residues. CDR3 DNA: TGTGCCACCAGTGCGGGGGCGGGGGCCTACGAGCAGTACTTC. It translates to CATSAGAGAYEQYF.

This chain joins TRBV6-5 and TRBJ1-6, with D unresolved. Germline V gives CDR1 MNHEY, CDR2 SVGAGI. This CDR3 has 13 residues. V was shortened by 8 bases and J by 1 base, with 6 bases between the two germline ends. The CDR3 DNA is TGTGCCAGCGCCGGGTCCTATAATTCACCCCTCCACTTT. This sequence encodes CASAGSYNSPLHF.

J is TRBJ1-6 and V is TRBV15; D possibly corresponds to TRBD1 (6 bases). V lost 4 bases and J 6 bases, leaving 13 bases between the germline ends. Germline V gene lookup returns CDR1 LNHNV and CDR2 YYDKDF (reference sequence). This CDR3 is 15 amino acids long. CDR3 in amino acids: CATSKYREGNSPLHF. CDR3 in DNA: TGTGCCACCAGCAAATACAGGGAAGGTAATTCACCCCTCCACTTT.

J is TRBJ1-5 and V is TRBV11-2; perhaps TRBD1 as D (6 bases). CDR1 is SGHAT and CDR2 is FQNNGV in the germline V gene. V shed 1 base and J shed 2 bases, with 6 bases lying between them. This CDR3 region has 14 residues. The DNA for the CDR3 is TGTGCCAGCAGCTTAGCAGGGGGCAATCAGCCCCAGCATTTT. Protein: CASSLAGGNQPQHF. Variable domain in full (rest from reference TRBV11-2 and TRBJ1-5): EAGVAQSPRYKIIEKRQSVAFWCNPISGHATLYWYQQILGQGPKLLIQFQNNGVVDDSQLPKDRFSAERLKGVDSTLKIQPAKLEDSAVYLCASSLAGGNQPQHFGDGTRLSIL.

This rearrangement joins TRBV18 to TRBJ2-3; D possibly corresponds to TRBD1 (5 bases). The germline gives CDR1 KGHSH, CDR2 LQKENI. V was shortened by 3 bases and J by 11 bases, with 12 bases between the two germline ends. This CDR3 is built from 12 residues. This CDR3 reads CASSPDSREQYF. The CDR3 DNA follows: TGTGCCAGCTCACCTGACAGTCGTGAGCAGTATTTT.

The chain uses TRBV3-1 (or the pseudogene TRBV3-2) and TRBJ1-1; the match to TRBD1 covers 7 bases. CDR1 and CDR2 (germline): LGHDT, YNNKEL (reference sequence). The ends lost 2 bases at V and 4 bases at J; junction bases unmatched: 4. The CDR3 totals 14 residues. For the CDR3, the DNA is TGTGCCAGCAGCCAAACAGGGGACGGCACTGAAGCTTTCTTT. It encodes CASSQTGDGTEAFF.

The chain joins TRBV3-1 (or the pseudogene TRBV3-2) to TRBJ1-1, with unresolved D. CDR3 length equals 13 residues. Trimming stripped 4 bases from V and 5 bases from J, with 11 bases between. Germline V gene sequence: CDR1 LGHDT, CDR2 YNNKEL (reference sequence). As DNA, the CDR3 is TGTGCCAGCAGCCCAACTGGGCAGACTGAAGCTTTCTTT. Encoded protein: CASSPTGQTEAFF.

The rearrangement uses TRBV27 and TRBJ1-1; possibly TRBD1 for D (6 bases). V lost 5 bases to trimming and J lost 6 bases, with 16 bases between them. The CDR3 runs 14 residues. Germline V gene sequence: CDR1 MNHEY, CDR2 SMNVEV (reference sequence). CDR3 amino acids: CASSAIRGDPEAFF. Here the CDR3 DNA reads TGTGCCAGCAGTGCTATCAGGGGCGACCCTGAAGCTTTCTTT.

The chain uses TRBV3-1 (or the pseudogene TRBV3-2) and TRBJ2-2, with TRBD2 matching over 7 bases. Germline values: CDR1 LGHDT, CDR2 YNNKEL (reference sequence). The J segment lost 6 bases and the V segment lost 11 bases, leaving 18 bases of the junction unmatched. This CDR3 has 16 residues. CDR3 region: CAQAFVGREGAGELFF. CDR3 DNA: TGTGCCCAGGCTTTTGTAGGGAGGGAAGGAGCCGGGGAGCTGTTTTTT.

The chain links TRBV7-9 to TRBJ1-4, with TRBD1 matching 10 bases. Germline trimming cut 2 bases from V and 8 bases from J; bases unmatched to any gene: 8. CDR1 SEHNR and CDR2 FQNEAQ come from the germline V gene (reference sequence). The CDR3 has 16 residues. The CDR3 sequence is CASSLSPGQGLEKLFF. CDR3 DNA: TGTGCCAGCAGCTTATCCCCGGGACAGGGGTTGGAAAAACTGTTTTTT.

The J gene is TRBJ2-3, the V gene TRBV7-9, with a possible D match to TRBD2 (5 bases). This CDR3 is 15 amino acids long. The germline V gene has CDR1 SEHNR and CDR2 FQNEAQ (reference sequence). V lost 4 bases and J lost 1, with 12 bases in between. The DNA of the CDR3 is TGTGCCAGCAGCTCCCCGGGGATTGGCACAGATACGCAGTATTTT. It translates to CASSSPGIGTDTQYF. The whole variable domain, filled in from reference TRBV7-9 and TRBJ2-3, reads DTGVSQNPRHKITKRGQNVTFRCDPISEHNRLYWYRQTLGQGPEFLTYFQNEAQLEKSRLLSDRFSAERPKGSFSTLEIQRTEQGDSAMYLCASSSPGIGTDTQYFGPGTRLTVL.

The chain joins TRBV28 to TRBJ1-6; no clear D. The CDR3 spans 15 residues. V was cut by 10 bases and J by 11 bases, with 24 bases left in between. CDR1 is MDHEN, CDR2 SYDVKM, per germline. CDR3 protein: CATSPLMGPATPLHF. The CDR3 DNA is TGTGCCACTTCACCCCTCATGGGCCCCGCGACACCCCTCCACTTT.

The V call is TRBV29-1, the J call TRBJ2-1; TRBD1 matches at 8 bases. The CDR3 covers 13 residues. The germline V gene encodes CDR1 SQVTM and CDR2 ANQGSEA. J gave up 8 bases and V 3 bases, and 6 bases lay outside the gene matches. CDR3 amino acids: CSVDTQGVDEQFF. In DNA, the CDR3 is TGCAGCGTTGATACACAGGGGGTAGATGAGCAGTTCTTC.

This clone was detected once. This chain links TRBV19 with TRBJ2-5, with TRBD2 identical over 10 bases. The CDR3 is 14 residues long. CDR1 LNHDA and CDR2 SQIVND come from the germline V gene (reference sequence). V dropped 7 bases and J dropped 5; count of bases not matched to a gene: 7. The CDR3 here is CASMASGGRETQYF. The CDR3 region has the DNA TGTGCCAGTATGGCTAGCGGGGGTAGGGAGACCCAGTACTTC.

The chain employs TRBV5-6 and TRBJ1-1, with D tentatively TRBD1 (5 bases). Trimming left V 3 bases short and J 3 bases short, with 12 bases between. This CDR3 comprises 14 residues. Looked up from germline, CDR1 is SGHDT and CDR2 is YYEEEE. CDR3: CASSSISGYTEAFF. CDR3 DNA: TGTGCCAGCAGCTCGATCTCAGGGTACACTGAAGCTTTCTTT.

This clone was counted once. The rearrangement links TRBV29-1 to TRBJ2-3; no definite D call. V lost 2 bases to trimming and J lost 1 base, with 4 bases between them. The CDR3 contains 12 residues. Looked up from germline, CDR1 is SQVTM and CDR2 is ANQGSEA. CDR3 nucleotide sequence: TGCAGCGTTGAACGGGGCACAGATACGCAGTATTTT. Translating it yields CSVERGTDTQYF.

The J gene is TRBJ2-1, the V gene TRBV7-8, with 10 nucleotides matching TRBD2. The CDR3 covers 16 residues. V lost 5 bases and J lost 0; bases outside the gene matches: 4. Germline values: CDR1 SGHVS, CDR2 FQNEAQ. This CDR3 reads CASSHRTSGSYNEQFF. The CDR3 DNA is TGTGCCAGCAGCCACCGGACTAGCGGCTCCTACAATGAGCAGTTCTTC.

The genes are TRBV27 and TRBJ1-1; 7 nucleotides align to TRBD1. Losses at the gene ends were 5 bases for V and 5 bases for J; bases not matched to a gene: 17. CDR1 MNHEY and CDR2 SMNVEV come from the germline V gene (reference sequence). The CDR3 spans 17 residues. The CDR3 is CASSRQFQTGSTTEAFF. CDR3 coding DNA: TGTGCCAGCAGTCGACAATTCCAGACAGGGTCAACGACTGAAGCTTTCTTT.

The V and J genes are TRBV4-2 and TRBJ1-4, with D tentatively TRBD1 (6 bases). CDR1 LGHNA and CDR2 YNFKEQ come from the germline V gene. V shed 3 bases and J shed 4 bases, with 18 bases lying between them. CDR3 length equals 17 residues. The CDR3 DNA sequence: TGTGCCAGCAGCCACGGGGGCAGGGGAGGGGGTAATGAAAAACTGTTTTTT. Protein product: CASSHGGRGGGNEKLFF.

This clone has just a few counts. The V and J genes are TRBV19 and TRBJ1-2, with D tentatively TRBD1 (6 bases). This CDR3 contains 14 residues. The V gene's germline CDR1 is LNHDA and CDR2 SQIVND (reference sequence). Deletions cut 4 bases from V and 1 base from J, with 10 bases between. The CDR3 here is CASSKSRGNYGYTF. CDR3 coding DNA: TGTGCCAGTAGTAAAAGCAGGGGTAACTATGGCTACACCTTC.

The chain links TRBV5-4 to TRBJ2-7; tentatively, D is TRBD1 (6 bases). The CDR3 covers 14 residues. CDR1 is SGHNT, CDR2 YYREEE, per germline (reference sequence). V lost 0 bases, J lost 5 bases, and 12 bases lay in between. In nucleotides, the CDR3 is TGTGCCAGCAGCTTGGGCGGTCAGGGGAACGAGCAGTACTTC. This gives the protein CASSLGGQGNEQYF. Drawing the rest from reference TRBV5-4 and TRBJ2-7, the complete variable domain is ETGVTQSPTHLIKTRGQQVTLRCSSQSGHNTVSWYQQALGQGPQFIFQYYREEENGRGNFPPRFSGLQFPNYSSELNVNALELDDSALYLCASSLGGQGNEQYFGPGTRLTVT.

The chain links TRBV7-2 to TRBJ1-3; D not resolved. CDR1 is SGHTA, CDR2 FQGNSA, per germline. CDR3 length equals 14 residues. With 5 bases removed from V and 0 bases from J, the gap between germline ends came to 8 bases. The CDR3 nucleotides are TGTGCCAGCAGCCAACACTACTCTGGAAACACCATATATTTT. Translation gives CASSQHYSGNTIYF.

The chain carries TRBV19 and TRBJ2-7; D perhaps matches TRBD1 (5 bases). V gave up 3 bases and J gave up 3 bases, with 15 bases separating them. The CDR3 has 15 residues. CDR1 LNHDA and CDR2 SQIVND come from the germline V gene (reference sequence). In DNA, the CDR3 is TGTGCCAGTAGTATCAGTACAGGAGCGTACTACGAGCAGTACTTC. It specifies CASSISTGAYYEQYF.

The rearrangement links TRBV19 to TRBJ1-6, with TRBD1 matching over 9 bases. CDR1 LNHDA and CDR2 SQIVND come from the germline V gene (reference sequence). With 6 bases clipped from V and 7 bases from J, the junction kept 4 bases outside the gene matches. CDR3 length: 14 amino acids. The CDR3 nucleotides read TGTGCCAGTAGGAACAGGGGGCCAAATTCACCCCTCCACTTT. This gives the protein CASRNRGPNSPLHF.